This T cell receptor beta chain was sequenced during a study of T-cell memory formation after mild COVID-19. Overall study results and limits: For contracting clones, CD4+ ones sat mainly in CM and EM, CD8+ in EMRA.

Trimming pared 2 bases from V and 3 bases from J, leaving 14 bases between. CDR3 length: 15 residues. As for this clonotype: The antigen is undetermined.

In TCRdb, the 5' RACE reads were re-called with MiXCR into one record per CDR3 protein. The sample has about 500,000 distinct CDR3 sequences; 20% are singletons. The chain is built from TRBV12-3 or TRBV12-4 and TRBJ2-7; no clear D gene. The specimen was PBMCs or a T cell subset sorted from them (not recorded which). The origin of this receptor is an adult woman who had mild COVID-19 (a few samples of this study predate the infection). Cell type and time point are not known. CDR3 residues: CASSLPPQQYYEQYF. The CDR3 DNA sequence: TGTGCCAGCAGTTTACCGCCACAGCAATACTACGAGCAGTACTTC.